This TCR beta chain was observed in a study of memory CD4+ T cells and cytomegalovirus serostatus. This clone has only a few counts. V was cut by 9 bases and J by 3 bases, with 12 bases left in between. The CDR3 is 13 amino acids. Germline CDR1 LNHDA, CDR2 SQIVND (reference sequence). Sequenced by immunoSEQ multiplex PCR; TCRdb stores in-frame clones only, minus some. The data contain 41,000 or so clones, around 79% of them singletons. The sort gate was single viable CD3+CD4+CD8-CD45RO+ cells for memory CD4+ T cells. Sequencing used memory CD4+ T cells from blood. The V gene is TRBV19, the J gene TRBJ1-5; D is possibly TRBD1 (5 bases). The receptor's source is an adult in good health and CMV-seronegative. In nucleotides, the CDR3 is TGTGCCAGCCAAGGGGTCCTCAATCAGCCCCAGCATTTT. Translating it yields CASQGVLNQPQHF.